Below are 26 T cell receptor beta chains sequenced from a single sample in a study of radiation and T cells in renal cell carcinoma. Assay used: immunoSEQ multiplex PCR; TCRdb lists only in-frame clones, some missing. The sample lists some 120,000 clones, 81% seen once, with 5.8% in the top ten. The time point was: blood 2 weeks post-SBRT. As for treatment: 15 Gy SBRT to primary tumor, nephrectomy 4 weeks later. The input for sequencing was blood, taken from a patient whose treatment included radiotherapy and nephrectomy. The origin of the receptors is a man between 45 and 60 years old with renal cell carcinoma.

The V gene is TRBV7-2, the J gene TRBJ2-1; the D is unclear. Trimming removed 5 bases at V and 0 bases at J, with 11 bases between. The CDR3 consists of 15 residues. The V gene's germline CDR1 is SGHTA and CDR2 FQGNSA. The CDR3 nucleotides are TGTGCCAGCAGCCGCGATCTAAGCTCCTACAATGAGCAGTTCTTC. It encodes CASSRDLSSYNEQFF.

Concerning this clone itself: Other DNA sequences in the same sample also yield this CDR3. This chain connects TRBV27 to TRBJ1-1; a weak D match, TRBD1 (5 bases). V lost 5 bases to trimming and J lost 5 bases, with 9 bases between them. The germline V gene has CDR1 MNHEY and CDR2 SMNVEV (reference sequence). The CDR3 contains 12 residues. CDR3 sequence: CASSRGGTEAFF. The CDR3 DNA sequence: TGTGCCAGCAGTCGGGGGGGAACTGAAGCTTTCTTT.

The chain employs TRBV11-2 and TRBJ1-4, with 7 bases matching TRBD1. The CDR3 runs 14 residues. V lost 5 bases to trimming and J lost 8 bases; unmatched junction nucleotides: 8. The germline gives CDR1 SGHAT, CDR2 FQNNGV. The CDR3 sequence is CASSRQGRDEKLFF. The CDR3 nucleotides read TGTGCCAGCAGCCGACAGGGAAGGGACGAAAAACTGTTTTTT.

This chain links TRBV11-2 with TRBJ2-1; the match to TRBD2 covers 9 bases. The CDR3 totals 16 residues. The V gene's germline CDR1 is SGHAT and CDR2 FQNNGV. The junction had 14 bases not matched to a gene; V was cut back by 5 bases and J by 9 bases. CDR3 bases: TGTGCCAGCAGCCTAAGAGCGGGGGGCTCGTTCACTGAGCAGTTCTTC. Translating it yields CASSLRAGGSFTEQFF.

The V gene is TRBV28, the J gene TRBJ1-5, with 7 bases aligning to TRBD1. The J segment lost 0 bases and the V segment lost 5 bases, leaving 4 bases of the junction unmatched. The CDR3 is 15 amino acids. Germline loops: CDR1 MDHEN, CDR2 SYDVKM. CDR3 in DNA: TGTGCCAGCAGTACGGGACAGATTAGCAATCAGCCCCAGCATTTT. Protein: CASSTGQISNQPQHF.

In regard to this clone: Other nucleotide sequences from this sample produce the same CDR3. The chain has TRBV30 and TRBJ1-4, with 10 bases lining up with TRBD1. CDR3 size: 17 residues. Trimming cost V 2 bases and J 2 bases; bases outside gene matches: 8. CDR1 is GTSNPN and CDR2 is SVGIG in the germline V gene (reference sequence). The CDR3 DNA is TGTGCCTGGAGTAAGGGACAGGGGAGGGCGACTAATGAAAAACTGTTTTTT. Translated: CAWSKGQGRATNEKLFF.

The V call is TRBV6-1, the J call TRBJ2-2; 7 nucleotides align to TRBD2. The CDR3 extends over 15 amino acids. Trimming took 9 bases from V and 5 from J; bases not matched to a gene: 12. Germline CDR1 MNHNS, CDR2 SASEGT. CDR3 in amino acids: CASFGGGSSTGELFF. The CDR3 coding sequence is TGTGCCAGTTTTGGAGGCGGGAGCAGTACCGGGGAGCTGTTTTTT.

The rearrangement joins TRBV27 to TRBJ1-4; D is ambiguous. The CDR3 consists of 12 residues. CDR1 and CDR2 (germline): MNHEY, SMNVEV (reference sequence). The ends were cut back, 0 bases at V and 11 bases at J, with 7 bases in the middle. CDR3 nucleotides: TGTGCCAGCAGTTTATCGGGAGGTAAACTGTTTTTT. Translation: CASSLSGGKLFF. Drawing the rest from reference TRBV27 and TRBJ1-4, the complete variable domain is EAQVTQNPRYLITVTGKKLTVTCSQNMNHEYMSWYRQDPGLGLRQIYYSMNVEVTDKGDVPEGYKVSRKEKRNFPLILESPSPNQTSLYFCASSLSGGKLFFGSGTQLSVL.

This clone was counted only a few times. This chain links TRBV6-6 with TRBJ1-2; D perhaps matches TRBD1 (6 bases). Germline V CDR1 and CDR2: MNHNY, SVGAGI (reference sequence). The V end was cut by 7 bases, the J end by 4 bases, with 13 bases between. CDR3 length: 13 residues. In nucleotides, the CDR3 is TGTGCCAGCACCGAACGGGACACCTATGGCTACACCTTC. Encoded protein: CASTERDTYGYTF.

CDR3 sequence reads: CASSLGQPSYEQYF. The CDR3 DNA reads TGCGCCAGCAGCTTGGGACAGCCTTCCTACGAGCAGTACTTC. This chain links TRBV5-1 with TRBJ2-7; D might be TRBD1 (5 bases). CDR3 length equals 14 residues. V was cut by 0 bases and J by 1 base, with 8 bases left in between. Germline V gene lookup returns CDR1 SGHRS and CDR2 YFSETQ. The variable domain in full, with the rest retrieved from reference TRBV5-1 and TRBJ2-7, is KAGVTQTPRYLIKTRGQQVTLSCSPISGHRSVSWYQQTPGQGLQFLFEYFSETQRNKGNFPGRFSGRQFSNSRSEMNVSTLELGDSALYLCASSLGQPSYEQYFGPGTRLTVT.

The genes are TRBV20-1 and TRBJ2-1, with a possible D match to TRBD1 (5 bases). V was clipped by 5 bases and J by 6 bases, with 5 bases between them. The CDR3 contains 10 residues. Germline V gene sequence: CDR1 DFQATT, CDR2 SNEGSKA (reference sequence). The CDR3 protein is CSAQGNEQFF. CDR3 in DNA: TGCAGTGCTCAGGGCAATGAGCAGTTCTTC.

The table lists this clone with a few counts. This chain links TRBV5-1 with TRBJ1-4; 9 nucleotides match TRBD1. The germline CDR1 and CDR2 sequences are SGHRS and YFSETQ. Trimming cost V 4 bases and J 4 bases; bases outside gene matches: 2. The CDR3 extends over 14 amino acids. CDR3 sequence: CASSPGQGNEKLFF. The DNA for the CDR3 is TGCGCCAGCAGCCCGGGACAGGGTAATGAAAAACTGTTTTTT.

A single count supports this clone. The gene calls are TRBV10-3 and TRBJ2-7; a weak D match, TRBD2 (6 bases). The CDR3 has 16 amino acids. Trimming cost V 7 bases and J 1 base, with 20 bases left between them. Germline V gene sequence: CDR1 ENHRY, CDR2 SYGVKD. CDR3 nucleotide sequence: TGTGCCATCAACGTTCAGGCTAGCGCTCCTTCCTACGAGCAGTACTTC. It translates to CAINVQASAPSYEQYF.

The chain carries TRBV6-5 and TRBJ2-3; D perhaps matches TRBD2 (5 bases). V was clipped by 4 bases and J by 0 bases, with 14 bases between them. This CDR3 contains 16 residues. The germline gives CDR1 MNHEY, CDR2 SVGAGI. This chain's CDR3 is CASSSGLDPSTDTQYF. The CDR3 DNA is TGTGCCAGCAGTTCAGGACTCGACCCTAGCACAGATACGCAGTATTTT.

V usage is TRBV28 and J usage is TRBJ1-1, with 7 nucleotides matching TRBD1. The CDR3 consists of 18 residues. Trimming removed 2 bases from V and 10 bases from J; junction bases left unmatched: 22. Germline lookup yields CDR1 MDHEN and CDR2 SYDVKM. DNA for the CDR3: TGTGCCAGCAGTTTAGTCGGATTTGGGAGGGGGCCAATGTTCGGAGCTTTCTTT. Protein product: CASSLVGFGRGPMFGAFF. Together with reference TRBV28 and TRBJ1-1, the CDR3 gives the full variable domain: DVKVTQSSRYLVKRTGEKVFLECVQDMDHENMFWYRQDPGLGLRLIYFSYDVKMKEKGDIPEGYSVSREKKERFSLILESASTNQTSMYLCASSLVGFGRGPMFGAFFGQGTRLTVV.

This clone was observed a single time. This sequence joins TRBV5-4 and TRBJ2-1; D remains unclear. CDR1 is SGHNT and CDR2 is YYREEE in the germline V gene (reference sequence). The V gene lost 5 bases and the J gene lost 3 bases, with 6 bases spanning the gap. CDR3 length: 12 residues. CDR3 DNA sequence: TGTGCCAGCAGTCGAAGCTACAATGAGCAGTTCTTC. It encodes CASSRSYNEQFF.

The rearrangement links TRBV4-3 to TRBJ2-4; 8 bases match TRBD2. With V trimmed by 0 bases and J by 2 bases, 12 bases remained unmatched. The germline CDR1 and CDR2 sequences are LGHNA and YSLEER. The CDR3 is made up of 19 amino acids. CDR3 loop: CASSQDYFHERGTKNIQYF. The CDR3 nucleotides read TGCGCCAGCAGCCAAGATTATTTTCACGAGCGGGGGACCAAAAACATTCAGTACTTC.

The rearrangement uses TRBV19 and TRBJ1-5, with TRBD1 matching over 11 bases. Germline-derived CDR1 and CDR2 are LNHDA and SQIVND (reference sequence). This CDR3 region has 16 residues. Trimming took 5 bases from V and 4 from J; bases not matched to a gene: 7. The CDR3 spells CASSPSRDRGNQPQHF. In nucleotides, the CDR3 is TGTGCCAGTAGTCCGTCCCGGGACAGGGGGAATCAGCCCCAGCATTTT.

V usage is TRBV29-1 and J usage is TRBJ2-7, with 7 positions matching TRBD1. This CDR3 is 14 amino acids long. The germline gives CDR1 SQVTM, CDR2 ANQGSEA. V shed 5 bases and J 5 bases; nucleotides not matched to a gene: 12. The CDR3 sequence is CSVKRSGTDHEQYF. CDR3 DNA sequence: TGCAGCGTTAAAAGATCCGGGACAGACCACGAGCAGTACTTC.

The V gene is TRBV5-4, the J gene TRBJ1-1; D might be TRBD1 (6 bases). The CDR3 is 14 residues long. V lost 3 bases and J lost 4, with 13 bases in between. In germline, CDR1 is SGHNT, CDR2 YYREEE (reference sequence). CDR3 sequence: CASSSGGGSTEAFF. Here the CDR3 DNA reads TGTGCCAGCAGCTCTGGAGGGGGGTCCACTGAAGCTTTCTTT.

This rearrangement joins TRBV27 to TRBJ2-7; possible D gene TRBD1, 6 bases. Between the trimmed V and J ends, which lost 6 bases and 0 bases, there was a span of 15 bases. The CDR3 totals 15 residues. Germline V gives CDR1 MNHEY, CDR2 SMNVEV (reference sequence). The CDR3: CASRKTGSSSYEQYF. The CDR3 nucleotides read TGTGCCAGCAGAAAGACAGGATCGAGCTCCTACGAGCAGTACTTC.

This clone was observed a few times. This chain connects TRBV21-1 to TRBJ2-5; TRBD1 is the table's D call and was not checked against the DNA. TRBV21-1 is marked as a pseudogene. The CDR3 is 13 residues long. The CDR3 sequence is CASSDWGRETQYF. The DNA for the CDR3 is TGTGCCAGCAGCGACTGGGGCCGGGAGACCCAGTACTTC.

For the CDR3, the DNA is TGCGCCAGCAGCCGCGGCGACAGGGGGCGCGGGTCTTACACCTTC. Amino acids: CASSRGDRGRGSYTF. The chain carries TRBV5-1 and TRBJ1-2, with 10 positions matching TRBD1. The CDR3 is 15 amino acids. J lost 11 bases, V lost 4 bases, and 14 bases had no gene match. Germline CDR1 is SGHRS and CDR2 is YFSETQ.

The chain carries TRBV4-1 and TRBJ2-3; D is tentatively TRBD1 or TRBD2 (5 bases each). The CDR3 sequence is 15 residues long. V gave up 3 bases and J gave up 0 bases, with 10 bases separating them. From germline, CDR1 is MGHRA and CDR2 YSYEKL. The DNA of the CDR3 is TGCGCCAGCAGCCACCGGGACCAGAGCACAGATACGCAGTATTTT. Its translation: CASSHRDQSTDTQYF.

This chain connects TRBV7-3 to TRBJ2-5; 7 nucleotides match TRBD2. This CDR3 has 13 amino acids. V gave up 6 bases and J gave up 5 bases; unmatched junction bases: 6. CDR1 is SGHTA, CDR2 FQGTGA, per germline. CDR3 DNA sequence: TGTGCCAGCAGACGCCAAGCGGGGGAGACCCAGTACTTC. It is translated as CASRRQAGETQYF.

The V gene is TRBV25-1, the J gene TRBJ2-7; tentatively, D is TRBD1 (5 bases). The germline V gene encodes CDR1 MGHDK and CDR2 SYGVNS. V gave up 2 bases and J gave up 0 bases, with 11 bases separating them. There are 15 residues in the CDR3. Here the CDR3 reads CASSETRGLSYEQYF. CDR3 sequence (DNA): TGTGCCAGCAGTGAAACAAGGGGCCTCTCCTACGAGCAGTACTTC.